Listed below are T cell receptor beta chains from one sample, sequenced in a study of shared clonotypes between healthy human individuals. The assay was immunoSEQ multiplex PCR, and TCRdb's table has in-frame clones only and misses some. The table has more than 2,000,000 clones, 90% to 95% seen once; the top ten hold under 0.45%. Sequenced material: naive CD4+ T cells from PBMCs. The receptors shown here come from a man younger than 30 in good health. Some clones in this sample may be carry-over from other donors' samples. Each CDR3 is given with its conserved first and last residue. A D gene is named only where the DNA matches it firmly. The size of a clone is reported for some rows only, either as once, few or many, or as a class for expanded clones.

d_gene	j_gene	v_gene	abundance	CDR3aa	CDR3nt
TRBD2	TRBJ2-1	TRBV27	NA	CASRRTGGFSYNEQFF	TGTGCCAGCAGAAGAACGGGGGGATTCTCCTACAATGAGCAGTTCTTC
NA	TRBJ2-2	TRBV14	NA	CASNTYGSGELFF	TGTGCCAGCAACACTTATGGGAGCGGGGAGCTGTTTTTT
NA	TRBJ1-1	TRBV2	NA	CASSERPSAFF	TGTGCCAGCAGTGAGAGACCATCGGCTTTCTTT
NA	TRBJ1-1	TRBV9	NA	CASSVVGANTEAFF	TGTGCCAGCAGCGTAGTTGGGGCGAACACTGAAGCTTTCTTT
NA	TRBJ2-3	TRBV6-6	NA	CASTVSSNIFTQYF	TGTGCCAGCACTGTATCTTCAAACATCTTTACGCAGTATTTT
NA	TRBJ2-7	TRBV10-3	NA	CAISDRQEGTEQYF	TGTGCCATCAGTGACAGGCAGGAGGGAACCGAGCAGTACTTC
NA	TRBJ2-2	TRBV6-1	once	CASSVLRETGELFF	TGTGCCAGCTCAGTCCTCAGGGAGACCGGGGAGCTGTTTTTT
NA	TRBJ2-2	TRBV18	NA	CASSPNRVTTGELFF	TGTGCCAGCTCACCAAACCGTGTAACCACCGGGGAGCTGTTTTTT
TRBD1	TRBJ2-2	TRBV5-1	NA	CASRPPGQGDTGELFF	TGCGCCAGCAGGCCTCCGGGACAGGGGGACACCGGGGAGCTGTTTTTT
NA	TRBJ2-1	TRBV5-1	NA	CASSPQRPGVNNEQFF	TGCGCCAGCAGCCCTCAGCGGCCGGGTGTTAACAATGAGCAGTTCTTC
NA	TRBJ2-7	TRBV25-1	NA	CASSEYRAPGTYEQYF	TGTGCCAGCAGTGAATATAGGGCCCCAGGGACCTACGAGCAGTACTTC
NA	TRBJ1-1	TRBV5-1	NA	CASRPGGTSEAFF	TGCGCCAGCAGGCCTGGGGGGACATCTGAAGCTTTCTTT
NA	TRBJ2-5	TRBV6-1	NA	CASSEFERASEETQYF	TGTGCCAGCAGTGAATTTGAAAGGGCTAGTGAAGAGACCCAGTACTTC
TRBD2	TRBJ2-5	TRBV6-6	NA	CASSYSASGRRETQYF	TGTGCCAGCAGTTACTCGGCGAGCGGGAGGCGAGAGACCCAGTACTTC
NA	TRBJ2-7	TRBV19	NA	CASSTRVTYEQYF	TGTGCCAGTAGTACCCGGGTGACCTACGAGCAGTACTTC
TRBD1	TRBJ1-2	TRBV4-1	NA	CASSPTGGHYGYTF	TGCGCCAGCAGCCCCACAGGGGGCCACTATGGCTACACCTTC